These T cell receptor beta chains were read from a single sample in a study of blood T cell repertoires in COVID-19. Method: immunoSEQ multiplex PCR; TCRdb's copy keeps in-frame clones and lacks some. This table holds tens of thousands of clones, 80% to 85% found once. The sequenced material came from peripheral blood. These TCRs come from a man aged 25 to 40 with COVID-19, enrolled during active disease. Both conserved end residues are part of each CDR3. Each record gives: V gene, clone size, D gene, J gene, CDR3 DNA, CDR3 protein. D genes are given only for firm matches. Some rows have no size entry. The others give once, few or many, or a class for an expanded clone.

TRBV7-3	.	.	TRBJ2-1	TGTGCCAGCAAGAGCAGGGCGAATGAGCAGTTCTTC	CASKSRANEQFF
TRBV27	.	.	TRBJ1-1	TGTGCCAGCAGCCTTTTAGGGGGAAGAGGTACTGAAGCTTTCTTT	CASSLLGGRGTEAFF
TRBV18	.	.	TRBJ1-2	TGTGCCAGCTCACCCGGTGACATCGGGAAGGTCACCTTC	CASSPGDIGKVTF
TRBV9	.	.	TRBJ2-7	TGTGCCAGCAGCCCGGGGGACAGCCCGTCCTACGAGCAGTACTTC	CASSPGDSPSYEQYF
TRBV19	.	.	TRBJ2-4	TGTGCCAGTAGTCCGGGATCGATGGGTCAAAACATTCAGTACTTC	CASSPGSMGQNIQYF
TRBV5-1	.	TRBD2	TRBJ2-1	TGCGCCAGCAGCTTGGGGAGTAGCGGGGATTACAATGAGCAGTTCTTC	CASSLGSSGDYNEQFF
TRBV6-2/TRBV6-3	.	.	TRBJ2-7	TGTGCCAGCAGTTCGCGACAGTCCTACGAGCAGTACTTC	CASSSRQSYEQYF
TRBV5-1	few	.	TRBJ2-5	TGCGCCAGCAGCTTGGGCGCCGATTTGAGCGGTCAAGAGACCCAGTACTTC	CASSLGADLSGQETQYF
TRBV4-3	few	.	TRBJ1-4	TGCGCCAGCAGCCACCTGCGAGGGGCGGGAGATGAAAAACTGTTTTTT	CASSHLRGAGDEKLFF
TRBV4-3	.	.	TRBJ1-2	TGCGCCAGCAGCCAAGAAGTCACAGGGCCATTCTATGGCTACACCTTC	CASSQEVTGPFYGYTF
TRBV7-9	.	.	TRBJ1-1	TGTGCCAGCAGCCCGACAGAGGTTGAGCTTGAAGCTTTCTTT	CASSPTEVELEAFF
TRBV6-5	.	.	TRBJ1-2	TGTGCCAGCAGGAGCGACGAGTTAAACTATGGCTACACCTTC	CASRSDELNYGYTF
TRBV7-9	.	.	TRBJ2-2	TGTGCCAGCAGCATACTACAGACAGGAGGCGGGGAGCTGTTTTTT	CASSILQTGGGELFF
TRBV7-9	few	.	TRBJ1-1	TGTGCCAGCAGCTTAGCAGGGGAGAACACTGAAGCTTTCTTT	CASSLAGENTEAFF
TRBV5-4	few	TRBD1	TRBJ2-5	TGTGCCAGCAGCTTCGTCGGGACAGGGGGCGCAGAGACCCAGTACTTC	CASSFVGTGGAETQYF
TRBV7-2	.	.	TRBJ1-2	TGTGCCAGCAGCCCACACCAGGGGTTCTTATATGGCTACACCTTC	CASSPHQGFLYGYTF
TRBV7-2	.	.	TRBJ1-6	TGTGCCAGCAGCTTAGGAGGCGGGTTGATGTTTAATTCACCCCTCCACTTT	CASSLGGGLMFNSPLHF
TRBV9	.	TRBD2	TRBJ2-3	TGTGCCAGCAGCGTAGTCTCTAGCGGGGGGGCCAATGGAGATACGCAGTATTTT	CASSVVSSGGANGDTQYF